A single sample is the source of the 22 T cell receptor beta chains below, sequenced in a study of molecular identifiers for immune sequencing clone quantification. TCRdb redid the calling of the PCR reads with MiXCR, one entry per CDR3 protein. The profile covers approximately 630,000 distinct CDR3 sequences, with less than 30% appearing a single time and 0.75% to 0.8% taken by the ten largest. Sequencing was done on a sample of naive CD8+ T cells from blood, with Jurkat cell RNA spiked in. Subset in this sample: FACS-sorted CD8+CD4-CCR7+CD45RA+ naive T cells. Receptors were obtained from a human donor in good health. Some libraries in this study had Jurkat cell RNA spiked in.

CDR3 nucleotides: TGTGCCAGCAGTTCAGCGGGGTCTAACTATGGCTACACCTTC. This sequence encodes CASSSAGSNYGYTF. The chain links TRBV2 to TRBJ1-2; D gene unclear. Germline CDR1 reads SNHLY; CDR2 reads FYNNEI. V gave up 5 bases and J gave up 0 bases, with 10 bases separating them. The CDR3 length is 14 residues.

The table lists this clonotype with a few counts. The chain uses TRBV11-2 and TRBJ2-7, with 9 positions matching TRBD2. CDR3 length: 19 amino acids. Germline V gene data show CDR1 as SGHAT and CDR2 as FQNNGV. V was clipped by 2 bases and J by 0 bases; unmatched bases: 14. The CDR3: CASSLSSMSQRGDSYEQYF. For the CDR3, the DNA is TGTGCCAGCAGCTTATCCTCCATGAGTCAGCGGGGGGACTCCTACGAGCAGTACTTC.

Notes on this clonotype: Possible read error: a much larger clone is one base away. The CDR3 spells CASSRLAGVENPGELFF. The CDR3 DNA follows: TGTGCCAGCAGTAGACTAGCGGGAGTGGAAAACCCCGGGGAGCTGTTTTTT. The V call is TRBV6-2 or TRBV6-3, the J call TRBJ2-2; 12 bases line up with TRBD2. Germline CDR1 MNHEY, CDR2 SVGEGT. The CDR3 covers 17 residues. After removal of 5 bases from V and 6 bases from J, the junction contained 10 bases not matched to a gene.

This clonotype was picked up one time. A read error is possible here, since a much larger clone lies one base away. The chain joins TRBV19 to TRBJ2-3; 7 bases are shared with TRBD2. The CDR3 spans 20 residues. Germline V gene data show CDR1 as LNHDA and CDR2 as SQIVND (reference sequence). The CDR3 DNA reads as TGTGCCAGTAGTCAGCACTCCCCCTTTGGCGGGGGATTCTTCACAGGTACGCAGTATTTT. Protein product: CASSQHSPFGGGFFTGTQYF.

The table lists this clonotype with a few counts. V and J are TRBV6-1 and TRBJ1-1; D remains unclear. CDR3 length: 13 residues. Trimming shortened V by 7 bases and J by 0 bases, and 9 bases separated the two germline ends. Germline values: CDR1 MNHNS, CDR2 SASEGT. Here the CDR3 DNA reads TGTGCCAGCAATCCTTCTCTGAACACTGAAGCTTTCTTT. Translating gives CASNPSLNTEAFF.

The chain recombines TRBV7-6 with TRBJ1-1; 9 bases line up with TRBD1. V shed 5 bases, J shed 5 bases, and the junction held 9 bases outside the gene matches. This CDR3 has 15 amino acids. Germline lookup yields CDR1 SGHVS and CDR2 FNYEAQ. The CDR3 here is CASSRTQGAQTEAFF. The CDR3, as DNA: TGTGCCAGCAGCCGGACACAGGGGGCGCAAACTGAAGCTTTCTTT.

The chain is built from TRBV30 and TRBJ2-5, with D possibly called TRBD1 or TRBD2 (5 bases each). Germline V gene lookup returns CDR1 GTSNPN and CDR2 SVGIG (reference sequence). The germline V and J ends were trimmed by 4 bases and 7 bases, with 13 bases remaining between them. This CDR3 is 12 amino acids long. CDR3 nucleotide sequence: TGTGCCTGGATTGGGGGTCTGGGGACCCAGTACTTC. Protein: CAWIGGLGTQYF.

This clonotype appeared many times. The V call is TRBV28, the J call TRBJ2-3, with TRBD2 matching over 7 bases. CDR1 and CDR2 from the germline V gene are MDHEN and SYDVKM. The CDR3 contains 16 residues. J lost 7 bases, V lost 6 bases, and 16 bases had no gene match. The CDR3 loop is CASSPTGTTRFHTQYF. DNA for the CDR3: TGTGCCAGCAGCCCGACCGGGACTACCCGTTTTCATACGCAGTATTTT.

A remark on this clonotype: A read error is possible here, since a much larger clone lies one base away. CDR3 nucleotides: TGCGCCAGCAGCTTGGTGGGACAGGGGGCGGCAGATACGCAGTATTTT. Amino acids: CASSLVGQGAADTQYF. This sequence joins TRBV5-1 and TRBJ2-3; 12 bases match TRBD1. There are 16 residues in the CDR3. The germline CDR1 and CDR2 sequences are SGHRS and YFSETQ. V was pared by 0 bases and J by 4 bases, with 3 bases of the junction left unmatched.

The CDR3 loop reads CSVDGDRAHSYEQYF. The CDR3, as DNA: TGCAGCGTTGATGGTGACAGGGCACACTCCTACGAGCAGTACTTC. The V and J genes are TRBV29-1 and TRBJ2-7; 7 bases map to TRBD1. V gave up 3 bases and J gave up 0 bases; unmatched junction bases: 8. The CDR3 spans 15 residues. CDR1 is SQVTM and CDR2 is ANQGSEA in the germline V gene.

This clonotype was seen many times. The chain is built from TRBV7-9 and TRBJ1-1, with D perhaps TRBD1 (6 bases). The CDR3 runs to 15 residues. The ends were cut back, 5 bases at V and 6 bases at J, with 19 bases in the middle. Germline CDR1 reads SEHNR; CDR2 reads FQNEAQ (reference sequence). The CDR3 here is CASSRYPGTTPEAFF. The DNA for the CDR3 is TGTGCCAGCAGCCGCTATCCCGGGACAACTCCTGAAGCTTTCTTT.

The rearrangement links TRBV7-9 to TRBJ2-1; 8 nucleotides align to TRBD2. The CDR3 is 16 residues long. The V gene end was trimmed by 4 bases and the J gene end by 7 bases; junction bases not matched to a gene: 12. The germline gives CDR1 SEHNR, CDR2 FQNEAQ (reference sequence). The CDR3 DNA is TGTGCCAGCAGCTCGTCCCTGGCGGGGGGTCTGAATGAGCAGTTCTTC. This codes for CASSSSLAGGLNEQFF. The variable domain in full, completed from reference TRBV7-9 and TRBJ2-1, reads DTGVSQNPRHKITKRGQNVTFRCDPISEHNRLYWYRQTLGQGPEFLTYFQNEAQLEKSRLLSDRFSAERPKGSFSTLEIQRTEQGDSAMYLCASSSSLAGGLNEQFFGPGTRLTVL.

This clonotype was seen many times. CDR3 nucleotides: TGTGCCAGTAGTACGGACAGAGTAGAGACCCAGTACTTC. Encoded protein: CASSTDRVETQYF. V is TRBV19 and J is TRBJ2-5; D may be TRBD1 (6 bases). V lost 4 bases and J lost 4, with 10 bases in between. From germline, CDR1 is LNHDA and CDR2 SQIVND (reference sequence). The CDR3 extends over 13 amino acids.

This clonotype was counted a few times. In DNA, the CDR3 is TGTGCCAGCAGCACCCTTTGGGCGGGAGCCACAGATACGCAGTATTTT. It yields the protein CASSTLWAGATDTQYF. The J gene is TRBJ2-3, the V gene TRBV7-9; TRBD2 matches 7 bases. The CDR3 length is 16 residues. With 5 bases clipped from V and 2 bases from J, the junction kept 10 bases outside the gene matches. Germline V lookup: CDR1 SEHNR, CDR2 FQNEAQ (reference sequence).

As for this clonotype: A clone one base away is much larger, so this may be a read error. The V and J genes are TRBV6-1 and TRBJ2-3; tentative D call: TRBD2 (7 bases). This CDR3 comprises 16 residues. Germline lookup yields CDR1 MNHNS and CDR2 SASEGT. The CDR3 DNA is TGTACCAGCAGAATACAAAAGGGGGGGTTCACAGATACGCAGTATTTT. Translating it yields CTSRIQKGGFTDTQYF.

At least ten counts were recorded for this clonotype. J is TRBJ2-7 and V is TRBV28, with 8 bases fitting TRBD1. V shed 5 bases, J shed 0 bases, and the junction held 9 bases outside the gene matches. The CDR3 length is 16 residues. The germline CDR1 and CDR2 sequences are MDHEN and SYDVKM. As DNA, the CDR3 is TGTGCCAGCAGTCCCCGACAGGGGACGAGCTCCTACGAGCAGTACTTC. This translates into CASSPRQGTSSYEQYF.

The chain is built from TRBV11-2 and TRBJ2-7; 7 positions agree with TRBD1. The germline V gene has CDR1 SGHAT and CDR2 FQNNGV. The V gene end was trimmed by 0 bases and the J gene end by 3 bases; junction bases not matched to a gene: 5. The CDR3 length is 15 residues. The CDR3 loop reads CASSLDATGYYEQYF. The CDR3 nucleotides are TGTGCCAGCAGCTTAGATGCGACAGGGTACTACGAGCAGTACTTC.

This clonotype was observed many times. The rearrangement uses TRBV29-1 and TRBJ2-6; a possible D gene is TRBD2 (6 bases). V was shortened by 4 bases and J by 4 bases, with 14 bases between the two germline ends. Germline CDR1 reads SQVTM; CDR2 reads ANQGSEA. The length of the CDR3 is 15 residues. CDR3 in amino acids: CSVGEEGTGANVLTF. In nucleotides, the CDR3 is TGCAGCGTTGGGGAGGAGGGGACCGGGGCCAACGTCCTGACTTTC.

This clonotype was observed at least ten times. This chain joins TRBV27 and TRBJ1-1; D unclear. V lost 0 bases and J 3 bases, leaving 17 bases between the germline ends. Germline CDR1 is MNHEY and CDR2 is SMNVEV (reference sequence). The CDR3 sequence is 17 residues long. This CDR3 is CASSLSGQSSRDTEAFF. Here the CDR3 DNA reads TGTGCCAGCAGTTTATCTGGTCAATCGAGTCGGGACACTGAAGCTTTCTTT.

With respect to this clonotype: The CDR3 does not close with the conserved phenylalanine or tryptophan, likely indicating a read error. The CDR3 reads CASSLDLGNIQYS. CDR3 coding DNA: TGTGCCAGCAGCTTAGATCTGGGAAACATTCAGTACTCC. The chain has TRBV11-2 and TRBJ2-4, with unresolved D. Germline CDR1 is SGHAT and CDR2 is FQNNGV. This CDR3 region has 13 residues. V gave up 0 bases and J gave up 6 bases, with 6 bases separating them.

At least ten counts were recorded for this clonotype. V gene TRBV4-3 combines with J gene TRBJ1-1; TRBD1 matches at 10 bases. J was trimmed by 11 bases and V by 0 bases; bases with no gene match: 18. CDR1 LGHNA and CDR2 YSLEER come from the germline V gene. The CDR3 consists of 18 residues. CDR3 sequence reads: CASSQDRSPIRDRGIAFF. The CDR3 DNA follows: TGCGCCAGCAGCCAAGATCGTTCCCCGATCCGGGACAGGGGAATTGCTTTCTTT.

This chain connects TRBV10-3 to TRBJ2-5; a weak D match, TRBD1 (6 bases). Looked up from germline, CDR1 is ENHRY and CDR2 is SYGVKD. With 8 bases removed from V and 2 bases from J, the gap between germline ends came to 12 bases. CDR3 size: 13 residues. For the CDR3, the DNA is TGTGCCATCTCGGACAGTAATCAAGAGACCCAGTACTTC. Amino acid sequence: CAISDSNQETQYF.